These 21 T cell receptor beta chains were sequenced from one sample in a study of cytomegalovirus exposure and HLA in healthy donors. Primers for the PCR totalled 60 Vbeta and 13 Jbeta. The assay was immunoSEQ multiplex PCR, and TCRdb's table has in-frame clones only and misses some. The sample shows under 150,000 clones, over 70% of them seen only once. Sequenced material: PBMCs. Receptors originate from a woman aged 40 to 50 in good health and CMV-seronegative.

The chain joins TRBV27 to TRBJ2-7; no reliable D call. The V gene lost 6 bases and the J gene lost 0 bases, with 6 bases spanning the gap. The CDR3 loop spans 12 amino acids. Germline-derived CDR1 and CDR2 are MNHEY and SMNVEV (reference sequence). The DNA for the CDR3 is TGTGCCAGCAGACGGAGCTCCTACGAGCAGTACTTC. Its protein is CASRRSSYEQYF.

The genes are TRBV11-2 and TRBJ2-7; D is ambiguous. The V end was cut by 5 bases, the J end by 5 bases, with 7 bases between. This CDR3 has 11 residues. CDR1 is SGHAT and CDR2 is FQNNGV in the germline V gene. The CDR3 region has the DNA TGTGCCAGCAGCCACTACCACGAGCAGTACTTC. This sequence encodes CASSHYHEQYF.

The chain joins TRBV28 to TRBJ1-6, with 10 bases lining up with TRBD1. Unmatched junction bases numbered 16, after V lost 6 bases and J lost 8 bases. Germline V gene data show CDR1 as MDHEN and CDR2 as SYDVKM. The CDR3 sequence is 18 residues long. The CDR3 protein is CASSPPGTGAFRDSPLHF. CDR3 in DNA: TGTGCCAGCAGCCCCCCGGGGACAGGGGCCTTTCGGGATTCACCCCTCCACTTT.

The V gene is TRBV4-1, the J gene TRBJ2-1; a possible D gene is TRBD1 (5 bases). Trimming left V 0 bases short and J 5 bases short, with 11 bases between. CDR3 length equals 15 residues. The germline gives CDR1 MGHRA, CDR2 YSYEKL. CDR3 nucleotides: TGCGCCAGCAGCCAAGACAGGGTTAAAAACAATGAGCAGTTCTTC. It specifies CASSQDRVKNNEQFF.

For this clone: A junction end diverges from the germline sequence, so it may reflect a read error. This chain links TRBV10-3 with TRBJ1-3; the match to TRBD1 covers 7 bases. This CDR3 region has 14 residues. Per the germline V gene, CDR1 is ENHRY and CDR2 is SYGVKD. CDR3 sequence reads: CAIRAGGSGNAIYF. The DNA for the CDR3 is TGTGCCATCAGGGCAGGGGGTAGTGGAAACGCCATATATTTT.

V and J are TRBV5-1 and TRBJ1-2; D is perhaps TRBD1 (6 bases). With 2 bases removed from V and 4 bases from J, the gap between germline ends came to 12 bases. The CDR3 is 14 residues long. Germline V gene data show CDR1 as SGHRS and CDR2 as YFSETQ. Here the CDR3 reads CASSFGGQSYGYTF. As DNA, the CDR3 is TGCGCCAGCAGCTTTGGCGGACAGAGCTATGGCTACACCTTC.

The chain joins TRBV28 to TRBJ1-3; no firm D call. The CDR3 extends over 15 amino acids. Deletions cut 3 bases from V and 1 base from J, with 10 bases between. Germline lookup yields CDR1 MDHEN and CDR2 SYDVKM. In DNA form, the CDR3 reads TGTGCCAGCAGTTTTATGGGCGCATCTGGAAACACCATATATTTT. Protein product: CASSFMGASGNTIYF.

This clone was detected a few times. J is TRBJ1-3 and V is TRBV6-6; the D gene is possibly TRBD1 (6 bases). V was clipped by 5 bases and J by 4 bases, with 12 bases between them. CDR1 is MNHNY, CDR2 SVGAGI, per germline (reference sequence). This CDR3 has 14 amino acids. CDR3 sequence reads: CASSRTGLGNTIYF. In nucleotides, the CDR3 is TGTGCCAGCAGTCGAACAGGGTTAGGAAACACCATATATTTT.

The V gene is TRBV4-2, the J gene TRBJ1-2, with 7 bases aligning to TRBD1. J was trimmed by 4 bases and V by 1 base; bases with no gene match: 9. Per germline, CDR1 LGHNA and CDR2 YNFKEQ. The length of the CDR3 is 16 residues. The CDR3 DNA follows: TGTGCCAGCAGCCAAGCCAATCAGGGGGTCGGCTATGGCTACACCTTC. Protein: CASSQANQGVGYGYTF.

This clone was picked up one time. The chain couples TRBV25-1 to TRBJ2-3, with D hard to call. The CDR3 runs to 12 residues. Germline CDR1 and CDR2: MGHDK and SYGVNS. With 5 bases removed from V and 0 bases from J, the gap between germline ends came to 3 bases. For the CDR3, the DNA is TGTGCCAGCAGTCAGAGCACAGATACGCAGTATTTT. Translating gives CASSQSTDTQYF.

The rearrangement joins TRBV19 to TRBJ1-5; D is perhaps TRBD1 (5 bases). With 8 bases removed from V and 0 bases from J, the gap between germline ends came to 8 bases. Germline V CDR1 and CDR2: LNHDA, SQIVND (reference sequence). This CDR3 is 13 amino acids long. In DNA form, the CDR3 reads TGTGCCAGTGGGGGGACTAGCAATCAGCCCCAGCATTTT. As protein: CASGGTSNQPQHF. Looking up the rest from reference TRBV19 and TRBJ1-5 gives the full variable domain: DGGITQSPKYLFRKEGQNVTLSCEQNLNHDAMYWYRQDPGQGLRLIYYSQIVNDFQKGDIAEGYSVSREKKESFPLTVTSAQKNPTAFYLCASGGTSNQPQHFGDGTRLSIL.

V gene TRBV19 combines with J gene TRBJ1-1, with D unresolved. The CDR3 runs 15 residues. Germline CDR1 LNHDA, CDR2 SQIVND (reference sequence). V was clipped by 4 bases and J by 6 bases, with 18 bases between them. The CDR3 region has the DNA TGTGCCAGTAGTACCCAGGCCACCCCACTAGCTGAAGCTTTCTTT. As protein: CASSTQATPLAEAFF.

The chain combines TRBV7-6 with TRBJ2-7, with 7 bases identical to TRBD1. V lost 3 bases and J lost 3; bases outside the gene matches: 8. Germline V gene data show CDR1 as SGHVS and CDR2 as FNYEAQ. This CDR3 spans 15 amino acids. The CDR3 DNA follows: TGTGCCAGCAGCTTGGCCGGGACAGACATCTACGAGCAGTACTTC. Translating it yields CASSLAGTDIYEQYF.

The chain carries TRBV5-1 and TRBJ1-1; D not certain. V lost 0 bases and J lost 4, with 13 bases in between. The germline V gene encodes CDR1 SGHRS and CDR2 YFSETQ. The CDR3 consists of 15 residues. The CDR3 sequence: CASSLVGERVTEAFF. CDR3 nucleotides: TGCGCCAGCAGCTTGGTGGGAGAACGGGTCACTGAAGCTTTCTTT.

This chain connects TRBV7-9 to TRBJ2-7; 8 nucleotides align to TRBD1. Looked up from germline, CDR1 is SEHNR and CDR2 is FQNEAQ (reference sequence). Unmatched junction bases numbered 6, after V lost 0 bases and J lost 2 bases. The CDR3 totals 16 residues. CDR3 bases: TGTGCCAGCAGCTTAGCCCCAGGGGGCCGCACCTACGAGCAGTACTTC. Residues: CASSLAPGGRTYEQYF.

This clone showed up just a few times. This rearrangement joins TRBV28 to TRBJ2-2, with D perhaps TRBD1 (5 bases). This CDR3 has 17 residues. The germline gives CDR1 MDHEN, CDR2 SYDVKM. V gave up 1 base and J gave up 5 bases, with 17 bases separating them. The CDR3 sequence is CASSLYGALKGTGELFF. The DNA of the CDR3 is TGTGCCAGCAGTTTATATGGGGCTCTAAAGGGGACCGGGGAGCTGTTTTTT.

The V and J genes are TRBV30 and TRBJ1-1; TRBD1 might be the D (5 bases). V was pared by 2 bases and J by 8 bases, with 12 bases between. Per germline, CDR1 GTSNPN and CDR2 SVGIG (reference sequence). This CDR3 comprises 12 residues. This chain's CDR3 is CAWSKGTVEAFF. DNA for the CDR3: TGTGCCTGGAGTAAAGGGACTGTGGAAGCTTTCTTT.

Here the CDR3 reads CASSLSRGQIEQYF. The DNA for the CDR3 is TGTGCCAGCAGTTTATCCAGGGGGCAAATCGAGCAGTACTTC. The chain joins TRBV27 to TRBJ2-5, with 8 bases matching TRBD1. TRBJ2-7 matches the DNA end more closely, so the J call is doubtful. The germline gives CDR1 MNHEY, CDR2 SMNVEV (reference sequence). CDR3 length equals 14 residues.

In DNA form, the CDR3 reads TGTGCCAGCACTCCGGGACAGGGTTACGAGCAGTACTTC. It codes for CASTPGQGYEQYF. The V call is TRBV5-8, the J call TRBJ2-7, with 9 bases lining up with TRBD1. The CDR3 covers 13 residues. Germline lookup yields CDR1 SGHTS and CDR2 YDEGEE. Unmatched junction bases numbered 5, after V lost 6 bases and J lost 4 bases.

This chain connects TRBV19 to TRBJ2-1; 11 positions agree with TRBD2. Trimming took 6 bases from V and 12 from J; bases not matched to a gene: 4. CDR1 is LNHDA, CDR2 SQIVND, per germline (reference sequence). The CDR3 is 12 amino acids. The CDR3 is CASSPSGRWQFF. Here the CDR3 DNA reads TGTGCCAGTAGCCCTAGCGGGAGGTGGCAGTTCTTC.

The rearrangement joins TRBV27 to TRBJ1-4; TRBD1 might be the D (5 bases). V gave up 3 bases and J gave up 0 bases, with 8 bases separating them. The CDR3 is 15 residues long. CDR1 and CDR2 from the germline V gene are MNHEY and SMNVEV (reference sequence). The CDR3 DNA follows: TGTGCCAGCAGTTTGACCAGGGCAACTAATGAAAAACTGTTTTTT. Protein sequence: CASSLTRATNEKLFF.